Listed here are 24 T cell receptor beta chains from one sample, sequenced in a study of T-cell memory formation after mild COVID-19. TCRdb recomputed calls from the 5' RACE reads with MiXCR, one row per CDR3 protein. The data contain under 300,000 distinct CDR3 sequences, under 20% of them singletons. Sample: PBMCs or a T cell subset sorted from them (not recorded which). The receptors shown here come from a man aged 18 to 29 who had mild COVID-19 (a few samples of this study predate the infection). Cell type and time point are not known.

This clonotype was observed a handful of times. The chain employs TRBV3-1 and TRBJ2-7; 10 positions agree with TRBD1. CDR3 length equals 15 residues. J lost 4 bases, V lost 5 bases, and 8 bases had no gene match. Germline CDR1 LGHDT, CDR2 YNNKEL (reference sequence). The CDR3 nucleotides are TGTGCCAGCAGCGAGGGACAGGGGCCGGCATACGAGCAGTACTTC. Its protein product is CASSEGQGPAYEQYF.

In its sample, this clonotype was seen a few times. V and J are TRBV7-2 and TRBJ2-3; TRBD1 is a possible D gene (6 bases). The germline CDR1 and CDR2 sequences are SGHTA and FQGNSA. This CDR3 spans 16 amino acids. Trimming stripped 1 base from V and 0 bases from J, with 11 bases between. CDR3 DNA: TGTGCCAGCAGCTTAGGGGACACTTCTAGCACAGATACGCAGTATTTT. Its protein is CASSLGDTSSTDTQYF. The entire variable domain, with the rest obtained from reference TRBV7-2 and TRBJ2-3, is as follows: GAGVSQSPSNKVTEKGKDVELRCDPISGHTALYWYRQSLGQGLEFLIYFQGNSAPDKSGLPSDRFSAERTGGSVSTLTIQRTQQEDSAVYLCASSLGDTSSTDTQYFGPGTRLTVL.

This clonotype was observed a few times. CDR3 loop: CASSGEVRTGYNSPLHF. CDR3 coding DNA: TGTGCCAGCAGCGGCGAGGTCCGGACGGGCTATAATTCACCCCTCCACTTT. The chain recombines TRBV9 with TRBJ1-6; D unresolved. CDR3 length: 17 amino acids. Per germline, CDR1 SGDLS and CDR2 YYNGEE. Trimming removed 3 bases from V and 3 bases from J, with 16 bases in between.

This clonotype was seen more than once but under ten times. The chain uses TRBV3-1 and TRBJ2-7; 7 positions match TRBD2. The CDR3 loop spans 12 amino acids. The V segment lost 4 bases and the J segment 7 bases; nucleotides outside the gene matches: 4. From germline, CDR1 is LGHDT and CDR2 YNNKEL (reference sequence). The chain's CDR3 is CASSRGGREQYF. In DNA form, the CDR3 reads TGTGCCAGCAGCCGGGGAGGGCGGGAGCAGTACTTC.

Only a few counts were recorded for this clonotype. The V gene is TRBV7-9, the J gene TRBJ1-1, with no clear D. Trimming took 1 base from V and 7 from J, leaving 13 bases between them. CDR1 SEHNR and CDR2 FQNEAQ come from the germline V gene (reference sequence). This CDR3 region has 14 residues. Here the CDR3 DNA reads TGTGCCAGCAGCTTAGGGGGATTTCCTTTTGAAGCTTTCTTT. Translation: CASSLGGFPFEAFF.

This clonotype was picked up a small number of times. V is TRBV5-1 and J is TRBJ1-5; TRBD1 agrees at 7 bases. V lost 4 bases to trimming and J lost 6 bases; unmatched junction nucleotides: 10. Germline V CDR1 and CDR2: SGHRS, YFSETQ. The CDR3 covers 15 residues. CDR3 DNA sequence: TGCGCCAGCAGCACGGCAGGGGGGAGCGGTCAGCCCCAGCATTTT. This gives the protein CASSTAGGSGQPQHF.

This clonotype was picked up a small number of times. The gene calls are TRBV27 and TRBJ1-2; 8 nucleotides match TRBD1. The CDR3 sequence is 13 residues long. Germline assignment: CDR1 MNHEY and CDR2 SMNVEV (reference sequence). V was pared by 3 bases and J by 6 bases, with 3 bases of the junction left unmatched. CDR3 in amino acids: CASSFQGAHGYTF. The CDR3 region has the DNA TGTGCCAGCAGTTTTCAGGGGGCCCATGGCTACACCTTC.

The V and J genes are TRBV7-3 and TRBJ2-2; D might be TRBD2 (6 bases). This CDR3 spans 14 amino acids. Looked up from germline, CDR1 is SGHTA and CDR2 is FQGTGA. The ends were cut back, 6 bases at V and 5 bases at J, with 13 bases in the middle. This CDR3 reads CASSLFAGTGELFF. As DNA, the CDR3 is TGTGCCAGCAGTCTATTCGCGGGGACCGGGGAGCTGTTTTTT.

The table lists this clonotype with a few counts. This chain links TRBV9 with TRBJ2-3; 11 nucleotides line up with TRBD2. The V and J ends lost 3 bases and 5 bases, in that order; junction bases with no gene match: 5. There are 15 residues in the CDR3. Germline V gives CDR1 SGDLS, CDR2 YYNGEE. The chain's CDR3 is CASSATSGIGDTQYF. Written as DNA, the CDR3 is TGTGCCAGCAGCGCGACTAGCGGGATTGGAGATACGCAGTATTTT.

This clonotype was seen more than once but under ten times. The CDR3 reads CASSPGQDNQPQHF. As DNA, the CDR3 is TGCGCCAGCAGTCCGGGACAGGACAATCAGCCCCAGCATTTT. This chain links TRBV10-2 with TRBJ1-5, with 8 bases that match TRBD1. Germline-derived CDR1 and CDR2 are WSHSY and SAAADI. The CDR3 contains 14 residues. With V trimmed by 5 bases and J by 3 bases, 3 bases remained unmatched.

This chain links TRBV7-2 with TRBJ2-7, with TRBD1 matching 8 bases. Trimming removed 2 bases from V and 6 bases from J; junction bases left unmatched: 6. Germline V gene data show CDR1 as SGHTA and CDR2 as FQGNSA. The CDR3 covers 14 residues. The CDR3 bases are TGTGCCAGCAGCTTAAGTTGGGACAGGCGCGAGCAGTACTTC. Translated: CASSLSWDRREQYF.

This clonotype was recorded a few times. The gene calls are TRBV7-2 and TRBJ2-2; D remains unclear. Germline CDR1 is SGHTA and CDR2 is FQGNSA. There are 13 residues in the CDR3. V dropped 5 bases and J dropped 6 bases, with 10 bases sitting between them. CDR3 DNA: TGTGCCAGCAGCCCATCCAAGGCCGGGGAGCTGTTTTTT. Translation gives CASSPSKAGELFF.

There are a few counts of this clonotype. The rearrangement joins TRBV5-1 to TRBJ2-7; possible D gene TRBD2, 6 bases. Germline V CDR1 and CDR2: SGHRS, YFSETQ. With 0 bases removed from V and 7 bases from J, the gap between germline ends came to 14 bases. This CDR3 is 14 amino acids long. CDR3 bases: TGCGCCAGCAGCTTGGAAGGGACTGCGGGGGAGCAGTACGTC. Translating it yields CASSLEGTAGEQYV.

In this sample, this clonotype turned up a few times. One end of the junction fails to match germline, which may point to a read error. V is TRBV6-2 or TRBV6-3 and J is TRBJ2-7, with D possibly matching TRBD2 (6 bases). CDR1 MNHEY and CDR2 SVGEGT come from the germline V gene. This CDR3 spans 12 amino acids. Here the CDR3 reads CASSYSSGGWIF. The CDR3 DNA sequence: TGTGCCAGCAGTTACTCGTCCGGGGGTTGGATCTTC.

The V call is TRBV5-5, the J call TRBJ2-7; D is perhaps TRBD1 (6 bases). The V and J ends lost 1 base and 4 bases respectively, with 18 bases between them. CDR1 and CDR2 (germline): SGHKS, YYEKEE (reference sequence). The CDR3 loop spans 16 amino acids. The CDR3 DNA sequence: TGTGCCAGCAGCTTGACTACAGGGACCCAATCTTACGAGCAGTACTTC. This translates into CASSLTTGTQSYEQYF.

This clonotype was seen a handful of times. The CDR3 is CASSTWTKTNEQFF. The CDR3 DNA reads TGTGCCAGTAGTACCTGGACTAAAACCAATGAGCAGTTCTTC. V and J are TRBV19 and TRBJ2-1, with D possibly TRBD2 on 6 matching bases. Looked up from germline, CDR1 is LNHDA and CDR2 is SQIVND (reference sequence). Trimming cost V 4 bases and J 6 bases, with 13 bases left between them. CDR3 length: 14 amino acids.

Many counts were recorded for this clonotype. The chain links TRBV5-4 to TRBJ2-3, with TRBD2 as a possible D gene (6 bases). The length of the CDR3 is 14 residues. Germline loops: CDR1 SGHNT, CDR2 YYREEE (reference sequence). Trimming removed 4 bases at V and 0 bases at J, with 9 bases between. The CDR3: CASSRGESTDTQYF. The CDR3, as DNA: TGTGCCAGCAGCCGCGGGGAGAGCACAGATACGCAGTATTTT.

The CDR3 DNA reads as TGCGCCAGCAGCCACTTGGGAGCCAGAGACACTGAAGCTTTCTTT. Translated: CASSHLGARDTEAFF. The chain couples TRBV4-1 to TRBJ1-1; no definite D call. Germline assignment: CDR1 MGHRA and CDR2 YSYEKL. The V gene lost 3 bases and the J gene lost 3 bases, with 14 bases spanning the gap. This CDR3 is built from 15 residues.

The chain is built from TRBV7-2 and TRBJ1-4; no clear D. CDR1 and CDR2 from the germline V gene are SGHTA and FQGNSA. The ends were cut back, 5 bases at V and 2 bases at J, with 12 bases in the middle. CDR3 length equals 15 residues. CDR3 loop: CASSPSQVTNEKLFF. CDR3 DNA: TGTGCCAGCAGCCCCAGCCAGGTTACTAATGAAAAACTGTTTTTT.

This clonotype was detected only a few times. This chain connects TRBV6-2 or TRBV6-3 to TRBJ2-3; no clear D gene. Germline values: CDR1 MNHEY, CDR2 SVGEGT. Trimming removed 7 bases at V and 0 bases at J, with 5 bases between. The CDR3 totals 12 residues. The DNA of the CDR3 is TGTGCCAGCAAGGACAGCACAGATACGCAGTATTTT. Amino acid sequence: CASKDSTDTQYF.

This clonotype was detected ten times or more. J is TRBJ2-2 and V is TRBV19; no clear D gene. CDR3 length: 13 residues. The V gene lost 10 bases and the J gene lost 0 bases, with 9 bases spanning the gap. CDR1 is LNHDA, CDR2 SQIVND, per germline (reference sequence). The CDR3 is CATRHTNTGELFF. CDR3 DNA sequence: TGTGCCACCCGACATACGAACACCGGGGAGCTGTTTTTT.

This clonotype was seen ten or more times. The chain has TRBV11-2 and TRBJ2-5, with 9 bases lining up with TRBD2. J lost 2 bases, V lost 2 bases, and 24 bases had no gene match. In germline, CDR1 is SGHAT, CDR2 FQNNGV. There are 22 residues in the CDR3. CDR3: CASSLRSFNLAGGPVQQETQYF. The CDR3 DNA follows: TGTGCCAGCAGCTTAAGGTCATTCAACCTGGCGGGGGGGCCCGTACAACAAGAGACCCAGTACTTC.

The chain recombines TRBV6-6 with TRBJ1-6, with unresolved D. V lost 0 bases and J 6 bases, leaving 3 bases between the germline ends. Germline V gene sequence: CDR1 MNHNY, CDR2 SVGAGI (reference sequence). CDR3 length: 13 amino acids. CDR3 DNA: TGTGCCAGCAGTTACTCGGGTAATTCACCCCTCCACTTT. Translation gives CASSYSGNSPLHF.

The chain recombines TRBV20-1 with TRBJ1-5, with D hard to call. The CDR3 is 13 residues long. The V end lost 0 bases, the J end lost 5 bases, and 8 bases lay between the germline ends. The germline CDR1 and CDR2 sequences are DFQATT and SNEGSKA (reference sequence). DNA of the CDR3: TGCAGTGCTAGAGATAGGTTGCATCAGCCCCAGCATTTT. Protein sequence: CSARDRLHQPQHF.